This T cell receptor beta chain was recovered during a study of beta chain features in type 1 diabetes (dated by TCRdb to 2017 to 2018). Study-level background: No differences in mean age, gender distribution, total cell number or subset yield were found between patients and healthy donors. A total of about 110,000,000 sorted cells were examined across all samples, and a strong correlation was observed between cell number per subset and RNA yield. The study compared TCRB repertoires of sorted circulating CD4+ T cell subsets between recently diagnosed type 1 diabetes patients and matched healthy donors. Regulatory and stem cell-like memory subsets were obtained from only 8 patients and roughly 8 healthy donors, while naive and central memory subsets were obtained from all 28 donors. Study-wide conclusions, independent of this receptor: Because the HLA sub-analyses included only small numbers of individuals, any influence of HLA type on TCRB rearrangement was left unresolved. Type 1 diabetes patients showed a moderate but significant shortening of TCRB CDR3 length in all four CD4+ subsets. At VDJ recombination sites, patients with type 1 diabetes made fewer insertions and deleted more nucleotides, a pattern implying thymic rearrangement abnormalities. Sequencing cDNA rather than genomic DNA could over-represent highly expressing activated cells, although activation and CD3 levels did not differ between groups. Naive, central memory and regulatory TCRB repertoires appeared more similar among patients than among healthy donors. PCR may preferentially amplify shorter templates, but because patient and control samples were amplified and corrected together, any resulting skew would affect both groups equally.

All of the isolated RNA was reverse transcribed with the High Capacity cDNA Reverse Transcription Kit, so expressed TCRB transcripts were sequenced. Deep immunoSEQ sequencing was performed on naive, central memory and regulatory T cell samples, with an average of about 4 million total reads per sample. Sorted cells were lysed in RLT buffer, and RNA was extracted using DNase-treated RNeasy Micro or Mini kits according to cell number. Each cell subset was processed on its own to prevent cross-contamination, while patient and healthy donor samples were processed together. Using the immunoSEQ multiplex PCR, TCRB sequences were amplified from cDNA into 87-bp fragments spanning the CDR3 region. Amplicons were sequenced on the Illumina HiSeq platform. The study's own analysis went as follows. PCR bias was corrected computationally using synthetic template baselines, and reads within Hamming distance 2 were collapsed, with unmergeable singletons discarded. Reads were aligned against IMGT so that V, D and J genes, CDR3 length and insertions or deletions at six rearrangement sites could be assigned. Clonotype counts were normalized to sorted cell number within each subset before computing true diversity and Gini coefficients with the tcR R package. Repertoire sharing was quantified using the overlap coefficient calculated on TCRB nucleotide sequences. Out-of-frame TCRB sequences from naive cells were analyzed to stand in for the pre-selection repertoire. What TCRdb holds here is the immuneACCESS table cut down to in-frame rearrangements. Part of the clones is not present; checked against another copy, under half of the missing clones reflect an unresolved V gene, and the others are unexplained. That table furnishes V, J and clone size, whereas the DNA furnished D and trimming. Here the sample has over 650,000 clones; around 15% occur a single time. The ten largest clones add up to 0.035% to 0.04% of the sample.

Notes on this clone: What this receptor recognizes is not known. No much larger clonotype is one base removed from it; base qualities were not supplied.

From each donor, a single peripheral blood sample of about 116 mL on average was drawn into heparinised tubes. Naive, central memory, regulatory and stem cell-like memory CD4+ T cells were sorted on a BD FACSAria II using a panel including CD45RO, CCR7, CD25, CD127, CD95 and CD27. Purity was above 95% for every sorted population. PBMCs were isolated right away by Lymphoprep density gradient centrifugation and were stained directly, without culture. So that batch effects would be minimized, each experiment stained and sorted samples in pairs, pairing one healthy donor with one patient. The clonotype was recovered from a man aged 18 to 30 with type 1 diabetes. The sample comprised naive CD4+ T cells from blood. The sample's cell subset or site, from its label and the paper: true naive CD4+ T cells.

The sequenced DNA is TGTGCCAGCAGCCAACTACCTACACGGGCAGGCAATGAGCAGTTCTTC. Its protein is CASSQLPTRAGNEQFF. The V and J genes are TRBV16 and TRBJ2-1, with the D gene uncertain. Reading from cysteine to phenylalanine, the CDR3 counts 16 amino acids. Only the CDR3 DNA is retained, 48 bases long and in frame from the first base. Trimming at the junction amounts to 2 bases on V and 6 bases on J, and the germline ends lie 17 bases apart. CDR1 and CDR2, looked up from the germline V gene, are KGHSY and FQNENV.